Given below is one TCR beta chain in context. Its antigen remains unknown. Using 200 ng DNA, some 30,000 T cell genomes, the sorted-subset replicate PCRs were run. Profiling relied on immunoSEQ multiplex PCR, and the TCRdb table lists in-frame clones only, not all of them. The sample shows 2.5 million or so clones, around 90% of them seen only once. This specimen comes from a study of shared clonotypes between healthy human individuals. Study overall: Donor composition was a couple of women and a few men, aged 18 to 49.

Overall study findings and caveats: Non-shared clonotypes showed lower generation probabilities than clonotypes common to all four donors.

The CDR3 covers 14 residues. Trimming removed 3 bases from V and 2 bases from J, with 8 bases in between. CDR1 is SNHLY, CDR2 FYNNEI, per germline. The receptor's source is a man aged 18 to 29 in good health. This sequence joins TRBV2 and TRBJ1-5; D gene ambiguous. Sequenced input: naive CD4+ T cells sorted from blood. Subset defined: CD45RA+ positively selected. The CDR3 region has the DNA TGTGCCAGCAGTGATGACGGTCGCAATCAGCCCCAGCATTTT. Amino acids: CASSDDGRNQPQHF.